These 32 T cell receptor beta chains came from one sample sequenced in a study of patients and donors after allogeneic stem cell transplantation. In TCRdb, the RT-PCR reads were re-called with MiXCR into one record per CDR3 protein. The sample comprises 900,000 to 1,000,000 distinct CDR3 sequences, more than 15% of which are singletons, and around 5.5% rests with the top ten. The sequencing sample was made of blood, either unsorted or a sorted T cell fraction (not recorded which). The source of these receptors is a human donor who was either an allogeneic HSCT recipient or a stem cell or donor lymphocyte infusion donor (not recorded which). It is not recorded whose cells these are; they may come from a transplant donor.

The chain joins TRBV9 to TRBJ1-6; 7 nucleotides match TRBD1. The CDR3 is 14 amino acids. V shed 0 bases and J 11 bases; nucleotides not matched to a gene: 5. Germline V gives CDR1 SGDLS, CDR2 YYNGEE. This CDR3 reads CASSVGEGAAPLHF. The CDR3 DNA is TGTGCCAGCAGCGTAGGGGAGGGGGCGGCACCCCTCCACTTT.

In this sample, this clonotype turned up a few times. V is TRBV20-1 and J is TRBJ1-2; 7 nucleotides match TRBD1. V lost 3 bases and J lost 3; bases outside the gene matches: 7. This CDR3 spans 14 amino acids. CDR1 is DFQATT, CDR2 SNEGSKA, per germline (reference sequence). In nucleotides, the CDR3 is TGCAGTGCTAGGGGGGACAGCCCTTACTATGGCTACACCTTC. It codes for CSARGDSPYYGYTF.

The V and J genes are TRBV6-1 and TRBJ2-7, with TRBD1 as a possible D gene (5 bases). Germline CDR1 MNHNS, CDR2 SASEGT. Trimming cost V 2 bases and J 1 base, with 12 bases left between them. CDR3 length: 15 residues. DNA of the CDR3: TGTGCCAGCAGTGAAAGGGGCAAAGGGTCCTACGAGCAGTACTTC. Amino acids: CASSERGKGSYEQYF.

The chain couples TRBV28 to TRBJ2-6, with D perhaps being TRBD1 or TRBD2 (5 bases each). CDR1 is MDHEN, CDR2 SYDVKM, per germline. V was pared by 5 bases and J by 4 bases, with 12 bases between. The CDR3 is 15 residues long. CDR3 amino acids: CASSPGTFGANVLTF. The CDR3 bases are TGTGCCAGCAGTCCCGGGACGTTCGGGGCCAACGTCCTGACTTTC.

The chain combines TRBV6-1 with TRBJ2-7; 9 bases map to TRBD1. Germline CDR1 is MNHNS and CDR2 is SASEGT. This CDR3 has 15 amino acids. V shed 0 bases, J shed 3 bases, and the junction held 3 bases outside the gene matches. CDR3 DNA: TGTGCCAGCAGTGAAGCAGGGACAGGGCGCTACGAGCAGTACTTC. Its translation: CASSEAGTGRYEQYF.

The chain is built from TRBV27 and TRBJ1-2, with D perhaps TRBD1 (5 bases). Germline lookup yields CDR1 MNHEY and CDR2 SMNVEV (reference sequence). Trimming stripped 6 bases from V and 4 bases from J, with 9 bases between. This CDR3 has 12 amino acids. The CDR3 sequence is CASRRGSYGYTF. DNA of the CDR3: TGTGCCAGCAGGCGGGGGTCCTATGGCTACACCTTC.

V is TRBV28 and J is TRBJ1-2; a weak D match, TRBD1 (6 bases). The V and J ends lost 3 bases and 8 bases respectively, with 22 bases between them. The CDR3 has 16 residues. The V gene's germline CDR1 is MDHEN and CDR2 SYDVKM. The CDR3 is CASSLKGGSRPLGYTF. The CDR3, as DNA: TGTGCCAGCAGTTTGAAAGGGGGAAGCCGCCCATTGGGCTACACCTTC.

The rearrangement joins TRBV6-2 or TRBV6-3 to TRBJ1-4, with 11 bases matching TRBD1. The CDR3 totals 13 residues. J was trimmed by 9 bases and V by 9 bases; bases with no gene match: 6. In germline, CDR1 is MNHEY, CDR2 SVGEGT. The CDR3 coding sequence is TGTGCCAGTGAGGGACAGGGGGTACAAAAACTGTTTTTT. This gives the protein CASEGQGVQKLFF.

CDR3 in amino acids: CASRGGQGSYEQYF. Written as DNA, the CDR3 is TGTGCCAGCAGGGGGGGACAGGGATCCTACGAGCAGTACTTC. V and J are TRBV6-1 and TRBJ2-7; 9 bases line up with TRBD1. Germline V CDR1 and CDR2: MNHNS, SASEGT. The V segment lost 6 bases and the J segment 1 base; nucleotides outside the gene matches: 4. This CDR3 is 14 amino acids long.

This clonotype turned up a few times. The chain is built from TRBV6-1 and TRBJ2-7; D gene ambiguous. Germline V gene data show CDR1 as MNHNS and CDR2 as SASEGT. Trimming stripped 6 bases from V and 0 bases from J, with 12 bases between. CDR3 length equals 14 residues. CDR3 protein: CASREMGSSYEQYF. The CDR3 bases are TGTGCCAGCAGAGAAATGGGCAGCTCCTACGAGCAGTACTTC.

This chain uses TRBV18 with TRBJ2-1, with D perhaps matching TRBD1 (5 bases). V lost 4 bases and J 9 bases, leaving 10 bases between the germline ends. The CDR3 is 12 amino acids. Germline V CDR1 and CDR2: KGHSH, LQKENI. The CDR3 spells CASSQTVSEQFF. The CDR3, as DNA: TGTGCCAGCTCACAGACAGTGAGTGAGCAGTTCTTC.

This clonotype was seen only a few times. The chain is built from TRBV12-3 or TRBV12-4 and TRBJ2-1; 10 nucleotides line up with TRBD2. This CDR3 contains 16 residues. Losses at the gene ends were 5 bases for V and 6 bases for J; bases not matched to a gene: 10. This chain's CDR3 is CASSLSLAGAPNEQFF. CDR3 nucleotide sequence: TGTGCCAGCAGTCTCTCTCTAGCGGGAGCCCCCAATGAGCAGTTCTTC.

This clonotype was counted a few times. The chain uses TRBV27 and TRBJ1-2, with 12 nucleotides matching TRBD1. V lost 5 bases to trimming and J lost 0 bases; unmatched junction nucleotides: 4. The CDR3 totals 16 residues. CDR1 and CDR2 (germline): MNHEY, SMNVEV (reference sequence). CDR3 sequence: CASSPGQGASNYGYTF. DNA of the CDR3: TGTGCCAGCAGTCCGGGACAGGGGGCCTCTAACTATGGCTACACCTTC.

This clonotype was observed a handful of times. CDR3 region: CASSLPPLPGQGTNEQYF. The CDR3 bases are TGCGCCAGCAGCTTACCCCCTTTGCCGGGACAGGGTACGAACGAGCAGTACTTC. This sequence joins TRBV5-1 and TRBJ2-7; TRBD1 matches 9 bases. Germline CDR1 SGHRS, CDR2 YFSETQ. The CDR3 runs 18 residues. The V segment lost 2 bases and the J segment 5 bases; nucleotides outside the gene matches: 17.

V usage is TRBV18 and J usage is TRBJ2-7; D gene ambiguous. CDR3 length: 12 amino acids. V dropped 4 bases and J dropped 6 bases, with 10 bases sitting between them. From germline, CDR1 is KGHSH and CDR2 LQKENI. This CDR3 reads CASSRGRPEQYF. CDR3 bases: TGTGCCAGCTCACGCGGCAGACCCGAGCAGTACTTC.

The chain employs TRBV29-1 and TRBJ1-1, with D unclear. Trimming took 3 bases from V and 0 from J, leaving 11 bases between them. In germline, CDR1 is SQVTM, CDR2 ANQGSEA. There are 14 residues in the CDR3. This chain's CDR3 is CSVDPSRMNTEAFF. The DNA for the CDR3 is TGCAGCGTTGATCCCAGCCGAATGAACACTGAAGCTTTCTTT.

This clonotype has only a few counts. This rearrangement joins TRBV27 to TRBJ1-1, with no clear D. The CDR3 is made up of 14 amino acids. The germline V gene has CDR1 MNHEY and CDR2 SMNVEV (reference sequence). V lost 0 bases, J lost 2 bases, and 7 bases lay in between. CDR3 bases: TGTGCCAGCAGTTTATCGTGGCTAAACACTGAAGCTTTCTTT. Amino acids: CASSLSWLNTEAFF.

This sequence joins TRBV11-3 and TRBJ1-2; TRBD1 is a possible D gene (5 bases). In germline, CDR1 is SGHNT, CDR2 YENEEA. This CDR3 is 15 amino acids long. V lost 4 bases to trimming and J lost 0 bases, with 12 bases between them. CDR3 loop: CASSSGVGANYGYTF. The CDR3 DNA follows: TGTGCCAGCAGCTCCGGAGTAGGGGCTAACTATGGCTACACCTTC.

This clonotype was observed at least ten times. The CDR3 bases are TGTGCCAGCAGTTGGGGGACAGGGAACGGCTACACCTTC. Translated: CASSWGTGNGYTF. V is TRBV12-3 or TRBV12-4 and J is TRBJ1-2, with TRBD1 matching 9 bases. CDR3 length: 13 residues. V lost 4 bases to trimming and J lost 8 bases; unmatched junction nucleotides: 5.

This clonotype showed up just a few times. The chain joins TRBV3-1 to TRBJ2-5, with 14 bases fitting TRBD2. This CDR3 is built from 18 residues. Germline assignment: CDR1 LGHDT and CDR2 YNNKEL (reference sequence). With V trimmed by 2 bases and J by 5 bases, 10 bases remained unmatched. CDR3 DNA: TGTGCCAGCAGCCAAAACTCCGGGACTAGCGGGAGATATGAGACCCAGTACTTC. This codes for CASSQNSGTSGRYETQYF.

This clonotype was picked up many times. The CDR3, as DNA: TGTGCCACCAGTGTCCACGGAAGGTCCTACAATGAGCAGTTCTTC. The encoded protein is CATSVHGRSYNEQFF. The rearrangement links TRBV24-1 to TRBJ2-1, with D hard to call. Germline lookup yields CDR1 KGHDR and CDR2 SFDVKD. This CDR3 spans 15 amino acids. V shed 5 bases and J shed 1 base, with 11 bases lying between them.

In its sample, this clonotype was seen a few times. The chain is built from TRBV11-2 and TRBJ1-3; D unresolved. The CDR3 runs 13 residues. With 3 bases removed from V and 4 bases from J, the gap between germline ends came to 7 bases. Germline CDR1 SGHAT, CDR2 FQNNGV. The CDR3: CASSFDLGNTIYF. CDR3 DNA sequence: TGTGCCAGCAGCTTCGACCTAGGAAACACCATATATTTT.

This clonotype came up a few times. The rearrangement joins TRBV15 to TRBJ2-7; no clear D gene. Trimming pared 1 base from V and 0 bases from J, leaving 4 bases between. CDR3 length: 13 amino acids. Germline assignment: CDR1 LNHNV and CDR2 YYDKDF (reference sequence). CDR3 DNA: TGTGCCACCAGCAGAGTTAACTCCTACGAGCAGTACTTC. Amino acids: CATSRVNSYEQYF.

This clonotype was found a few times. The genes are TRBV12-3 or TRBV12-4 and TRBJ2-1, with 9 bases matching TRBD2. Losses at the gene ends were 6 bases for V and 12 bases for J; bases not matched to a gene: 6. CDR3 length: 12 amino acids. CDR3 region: CASSSSGSPQFF. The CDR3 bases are TGTGCCAGCAGCAGTAGCGGGAGCCCGCAGTTCTTC.

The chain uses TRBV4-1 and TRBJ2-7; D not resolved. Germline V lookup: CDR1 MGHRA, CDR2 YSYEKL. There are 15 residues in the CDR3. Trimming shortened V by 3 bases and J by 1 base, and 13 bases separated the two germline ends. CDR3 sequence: CASSQGVPESYEQYF. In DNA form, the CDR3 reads TGCGCCAGCAGCCAGGGTGTACCCGAGTCCTACGAGCAGTACTTC.

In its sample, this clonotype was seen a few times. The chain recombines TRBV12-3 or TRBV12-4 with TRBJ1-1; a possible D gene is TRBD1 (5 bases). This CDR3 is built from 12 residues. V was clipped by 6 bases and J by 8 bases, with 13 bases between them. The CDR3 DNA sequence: TGTGCCAGCAGAGGGGTTGAGAACGAAGCTTTCTTT. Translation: CASRGVENEAFF.

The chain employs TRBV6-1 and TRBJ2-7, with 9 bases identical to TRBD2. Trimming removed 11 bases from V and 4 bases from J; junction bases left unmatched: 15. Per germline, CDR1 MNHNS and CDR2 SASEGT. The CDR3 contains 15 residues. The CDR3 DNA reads TGTGCCGGCGGGGGGGGCTTAAGCGAGCAATACGAGCAGTACTTC. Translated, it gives CAGGGGLSEQYEQYF.

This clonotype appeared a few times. CDR3 region: CSATDREGTEAFF. CDR3 DNA: TGCAGTGCCACAGACAGGGAGGGGACTGAAGCTTTCTTT. J is TRBJ1-1 and V is TRBV20-1, with 7 bases identical to TRBD1. The CDR3 contains 13 residues. The V gene's germline CDR1 is DFQATT and CDR2 SNEGSKA (reference sequence). V dropped 6 bases and J dropped 5; count of bases not matched to a gene: 9.

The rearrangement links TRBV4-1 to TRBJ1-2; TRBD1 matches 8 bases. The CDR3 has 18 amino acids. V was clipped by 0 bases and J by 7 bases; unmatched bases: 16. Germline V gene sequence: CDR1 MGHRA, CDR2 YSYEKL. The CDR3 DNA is TGCGCCAGCAGCCAAGAACCCGGGACAGGCTCCAAGCTAGGTGGCTACACCTTC. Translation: CASSQEPGTGSKLGGYTF.

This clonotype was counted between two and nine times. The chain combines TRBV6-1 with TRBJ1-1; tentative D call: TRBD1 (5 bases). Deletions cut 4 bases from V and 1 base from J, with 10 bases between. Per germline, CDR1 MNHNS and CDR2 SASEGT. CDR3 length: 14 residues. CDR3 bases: TGTGCCAGCAGTGCCGGGACCAAGAACACTGAAGCTTTCTTT. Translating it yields CASSAGTKNTEAFF.

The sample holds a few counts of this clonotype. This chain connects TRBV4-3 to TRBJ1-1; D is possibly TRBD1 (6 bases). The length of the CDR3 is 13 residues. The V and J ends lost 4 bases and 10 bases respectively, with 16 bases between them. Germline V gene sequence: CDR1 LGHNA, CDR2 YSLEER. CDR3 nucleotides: TGCGCCAGCAGCCCCCTGAGGGGGGAGGCAGCTTTCTTT. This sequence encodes CASSPLRGEAAFF.

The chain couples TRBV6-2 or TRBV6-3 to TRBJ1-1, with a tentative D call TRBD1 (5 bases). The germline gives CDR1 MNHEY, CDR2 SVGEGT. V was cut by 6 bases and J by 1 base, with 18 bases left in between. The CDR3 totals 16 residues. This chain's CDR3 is CASRTGQGMKNTEAFF. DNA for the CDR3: TGTGCCAGCAGAACGGGGCAGGGCATGAAGAACACTGAAGCTTTCTTT.